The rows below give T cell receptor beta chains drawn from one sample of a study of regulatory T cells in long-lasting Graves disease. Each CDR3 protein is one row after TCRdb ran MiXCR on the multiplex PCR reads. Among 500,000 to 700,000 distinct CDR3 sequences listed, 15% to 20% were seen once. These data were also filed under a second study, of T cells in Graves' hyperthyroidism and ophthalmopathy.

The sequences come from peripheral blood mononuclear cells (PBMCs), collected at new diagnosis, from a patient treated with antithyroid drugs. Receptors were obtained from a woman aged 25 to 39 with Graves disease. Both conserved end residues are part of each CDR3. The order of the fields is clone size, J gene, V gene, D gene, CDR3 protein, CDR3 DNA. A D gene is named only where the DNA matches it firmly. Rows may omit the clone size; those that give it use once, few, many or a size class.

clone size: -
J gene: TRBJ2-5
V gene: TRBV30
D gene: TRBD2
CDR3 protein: CAWGLAGAETQYF
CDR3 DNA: TGTGCCTGGGGACTAGCGGGTGCCGAGACCCAGTACTTC

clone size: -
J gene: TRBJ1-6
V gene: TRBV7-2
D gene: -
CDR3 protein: CASSPAVGGTNSPLHF
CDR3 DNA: TGTGCCAGCAGCCCAGCGGTTGGGGGGACCAATTCACCCCTCCACTTT

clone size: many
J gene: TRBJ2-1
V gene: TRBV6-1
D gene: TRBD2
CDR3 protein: CASGTGTSGANEQFF
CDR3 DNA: TGTGCCAGCGGAACCGGGACTAGCGGAGCCAATGAGCAGTTCTTC

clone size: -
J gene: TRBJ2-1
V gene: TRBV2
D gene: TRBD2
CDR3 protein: CASREGRGGARDNEQFF
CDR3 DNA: TGTGCCAGCAGGGAGGGCCGCGGGGGGGCAAGAGACAATGAGCAGTTCTTC

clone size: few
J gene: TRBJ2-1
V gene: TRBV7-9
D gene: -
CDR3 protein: CASSLAASTNEQFF
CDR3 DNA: TGTGCCAGCAGCTTAGCTGCCTCAACCAATGAGCAGTTCTTC

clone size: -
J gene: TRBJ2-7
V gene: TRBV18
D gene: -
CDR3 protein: CASSRGVDYEQYF
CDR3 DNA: TGTGCCAGCTCACGGGGGGTCGACTACGAGCAGTACTTC

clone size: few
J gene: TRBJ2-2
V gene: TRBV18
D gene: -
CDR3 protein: CASSPGRGNTGELFF
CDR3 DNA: TGTGCCAGCTCACCTGGAAGGGGCAACACCGGGGAGCTGTTTTTT

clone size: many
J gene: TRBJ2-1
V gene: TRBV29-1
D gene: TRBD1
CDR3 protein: CSVEDNRGLGNEQFF
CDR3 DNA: TGCAGCGTTGAAGATAACAGGGGGTTGGGCAATGAGCAGTTCTTC

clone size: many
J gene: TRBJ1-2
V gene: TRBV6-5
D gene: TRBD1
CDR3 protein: CASSWDRVRGGYTF
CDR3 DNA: TGTGCCAGCAGTTGGGACAGGGTTCGGGGTGGCTACACCTTC

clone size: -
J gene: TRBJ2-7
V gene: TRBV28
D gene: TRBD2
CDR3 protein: CASKWGGYEQYF
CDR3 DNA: TGTGCCAGCAAGTGGGGGGGCTACGAGCAGTACTTC

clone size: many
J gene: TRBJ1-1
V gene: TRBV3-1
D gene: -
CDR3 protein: CASSQGSLEAFF
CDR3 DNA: TGTGCCAGCAGCCAAGGGTCCCTTGAAGCTTTCTTT

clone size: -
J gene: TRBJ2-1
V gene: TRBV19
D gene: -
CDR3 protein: CAQGENRDINNEQFF
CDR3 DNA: TGTGCCCAAGGGGAAAACAGGGACATCAACAATGAGCAGTTCTTC

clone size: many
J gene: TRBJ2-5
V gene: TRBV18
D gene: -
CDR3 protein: CASSPAGRRETQYF
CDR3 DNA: TGTGCCAGCTCACCGGCAGGGAGGCGGGAGACCCAGTACTTC

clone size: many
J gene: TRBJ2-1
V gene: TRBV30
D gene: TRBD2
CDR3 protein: CAWAKRGSYNEQFF
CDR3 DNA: TGTGCCTGGGCAAAGCGGGGCTCCTACAATGAGCAGTTCTTC

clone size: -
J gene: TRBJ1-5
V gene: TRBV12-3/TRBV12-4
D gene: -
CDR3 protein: CASSRGTSQPQHF
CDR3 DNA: TGTGCCAGCAGCCGGGGCACCAGTCAGCCCCAGCATTTT

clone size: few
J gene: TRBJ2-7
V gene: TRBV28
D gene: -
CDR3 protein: CASRRQGISYEQYF
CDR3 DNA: TGTGCCAGCAGGAGGCAGGGGATTTCCTACGAGCAGTACTTC

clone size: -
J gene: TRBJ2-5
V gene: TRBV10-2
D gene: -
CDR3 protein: CASVGGVQETQYF
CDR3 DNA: TGCGCCAGCGTGGGAGGAGTTCAAGAGACCCAGTACTTC

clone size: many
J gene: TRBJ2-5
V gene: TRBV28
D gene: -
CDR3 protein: CASSLGALGGQETQYF
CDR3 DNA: TGTGCCAGCAGTTTGGGGGCCTTAGGGGGCCAAGAGACCCAGTACTTC

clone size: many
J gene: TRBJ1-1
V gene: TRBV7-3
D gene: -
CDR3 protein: CASSLKVEGEAFF
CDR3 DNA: TGTGCCAGCAGCTTAAAAGTGGAGGGAGAAGCTTTCTTT

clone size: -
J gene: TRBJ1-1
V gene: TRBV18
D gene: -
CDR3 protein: CASSPFRDGRNTEAFF
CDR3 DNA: TGTGCCAGCTCACCCTTCAGGGACGGAAGGAACACTGAAGCTTTCTTT

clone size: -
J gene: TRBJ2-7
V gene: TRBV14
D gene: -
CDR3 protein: CASSPRHGILSYEQYF
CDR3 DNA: TGTGCCAGCAGCCCCCGACATGGGATCCTTTCCTACGAGCAGTACTTC

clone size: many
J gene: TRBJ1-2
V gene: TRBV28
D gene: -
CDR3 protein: CASGTSYGYTF
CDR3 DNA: TGTGCCAGCGGAACATCCTATGGCTACACCTTC

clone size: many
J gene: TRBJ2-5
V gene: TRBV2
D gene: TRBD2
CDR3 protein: CASSEGLAGVETQYF
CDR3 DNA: TGTGCCAGCAGTGAAGGACTAGCGGGAGTCGAGACCCAGTACTTC

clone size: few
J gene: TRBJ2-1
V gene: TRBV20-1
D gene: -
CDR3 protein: CSARDFGGMINEQFF
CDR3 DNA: TGCAGTGCTAGAGATTTCGGGGGAATGATCAATGAGCAGTTCTTC

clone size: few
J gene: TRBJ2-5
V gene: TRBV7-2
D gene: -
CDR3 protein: CASSSLVEETQYF
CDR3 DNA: TGTGCCAGCAGCTCCCTAGTGGAGGAGACCCAGTACTTC

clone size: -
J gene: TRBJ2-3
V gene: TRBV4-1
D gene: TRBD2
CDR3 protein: CASSFTVAGVTDTQYF
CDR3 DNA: TGCGCCAGCAGCTTTACCGTAGCGGGAGTCACAGATACGCAGTATTTT

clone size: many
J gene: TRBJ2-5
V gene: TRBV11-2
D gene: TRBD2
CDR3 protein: CASSFLSGRKETQYF
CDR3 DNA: TGTGCCAGCAGCTTTTTGAGCGGGAGGAAAGAGACCCAGTACTTC

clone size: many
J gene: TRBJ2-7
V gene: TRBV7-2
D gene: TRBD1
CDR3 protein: CASSLRQGDEQYF
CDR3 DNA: TGTGCCAGCAGCTTAAGACAGGGCGACGAGCAGTACTTC

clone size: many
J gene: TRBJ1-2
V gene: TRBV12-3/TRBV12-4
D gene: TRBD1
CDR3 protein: CASSPGGLGGYTF
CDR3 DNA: TGTGCCAGCAGTCCAGGGGGCCTCGGTGGCTACACCTTC

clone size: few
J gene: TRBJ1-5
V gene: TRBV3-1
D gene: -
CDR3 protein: CASSQSELGNQPQHF
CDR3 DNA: TGTGCCAGCAGCCAGAGCGAGTTGGGGAATCAGCCCCAGCATTTT

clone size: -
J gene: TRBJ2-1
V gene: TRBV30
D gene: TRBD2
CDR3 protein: CAWSWDYSYNEQFF
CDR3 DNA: TGTGCCTGGAGTTGGGACTACTCCTACAATGAGCAGTTCTTC

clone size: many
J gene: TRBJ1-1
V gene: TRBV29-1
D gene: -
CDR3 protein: CSAEGRGANTEAFF
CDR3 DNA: TGCAGCGCCGAGGGGAGGGGCGCGAACACTGAAGCTTTCTTT

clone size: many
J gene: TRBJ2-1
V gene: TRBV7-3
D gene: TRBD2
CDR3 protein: CASSPPSGSGNEQFF
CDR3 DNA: TGTGCCAGCAGCCCCCCGAGCGGGAGCGGAAATGAGCAGTTCTTC